This T cell receptor (beta chain) was recovered during a study of CXCR3-negative and CXCR3-positive naive CD8 T cells. As regards this clonotype: No antigen is known for it.

This CDR3 spans 15 amino acids. Study-level results: Naive cells, whether CXCR3-negative or CXCR3-positive, had similar TRBV-TRBJ usage, while memory cells differed.

The libraries of TRB cDNA were prepared using 5' RACE with UMI labels. TCRdb reprocessed the 5' RACE reads; each CDR3 protein has one entry and no DNA is given. In all, the sample yields tens of thousands of distinct CDR3 sequences. This clonotype was obtained from a human donor in good health. Some clones in this sample may be carry-over from other donors' samples. V gene TRBV21-1 combines with J gene TRBJ2-3. TRBV21-1 is tagged as a pseudogene. The sequencing input was memory CD8+ T cells from blood. CDR3: CASSKDGQEGDTQYF.